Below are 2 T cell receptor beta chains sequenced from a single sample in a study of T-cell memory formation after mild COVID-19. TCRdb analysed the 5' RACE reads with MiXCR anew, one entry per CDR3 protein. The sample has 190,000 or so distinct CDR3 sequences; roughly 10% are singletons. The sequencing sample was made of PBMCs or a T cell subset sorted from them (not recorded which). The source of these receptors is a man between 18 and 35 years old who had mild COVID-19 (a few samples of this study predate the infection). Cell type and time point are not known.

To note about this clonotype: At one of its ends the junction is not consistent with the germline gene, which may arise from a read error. The CDR3 is CASSPADTHTGELIF. Here the CDR3 DNA reads TGTGCCAGCAGCCCGGCGGACACCCACACCGGGGAGCTGATTTTT. This chain connects TRBV7-2 to TRBJ2-2; perhaps D is TRBD1 or TRBD2 (5 bases each). The CDR3 has 15 residues. Germline lookup yields CDR1 SGHTA and CDR2 FQGNSA.

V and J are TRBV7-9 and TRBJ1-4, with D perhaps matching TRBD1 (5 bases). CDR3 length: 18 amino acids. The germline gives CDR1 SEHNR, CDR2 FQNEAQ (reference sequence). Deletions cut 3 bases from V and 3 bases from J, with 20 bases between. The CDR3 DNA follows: TGTGCCAGCAGCTTTCAACCGGGACTTCGGCGGGCTAATGAAAAACTGTTTTTT. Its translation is CASSFQPGLRRANEKLFF.